A selection of T cell receptor beta chains follows, all from one sample in a study of blood T cell repertoires in COVID-19. Only in-frame clones appear in the TCRdb table, and some are missing; sequencing was by immunoSEQ multiplex PCR. This table has 350,000 or so clones, around 87% appearing once. Sequencing input: peripheral blood. Source of these receptors: a woman aged 30 to 39 with COVID-19, enrolled during active disease. CDR3s include the opening cysteine and the closing phenylalanine or tryptophan. The order of the fields is V gene, CDR3 length, clone size, J gene, D gene, CDR3 protein, CDR3 DNA. D genes are given only for firm matches. Some rows mark clone size as missing; the rest say once, few, many or name a class of expanded clone.

v_gene: TRBV2
len: 11
abundance: -
j_gene: TRBJ2-3
d_gene: -
CDR3aa: CASTFTDTQYF
CDR3nt: TGTGCCAGCACGTTCACAGATACGCAGTATTTT

v_gene: TRBV11-2
len: 13
abundance: -
j_gene: TRBJ2-2
d_gene: -
CDR3aa: CASSLVVTGELFF
CDR3nt: TGTGCCAGCAGCTTAGTAGTCACCGGGGAGCTGTTTTTT

v_gene: TRBV11-3
len: 15
abundance: once
j_gene: TRBJ2-1
d_gene: TRBD2
CDR3aa: CASSPGGREMNEQFF
CDR3nt: TGTGCCAGCAGCCCCGGTGGGCGGGAGATGAATGAGCAGTTCTTC

v_gene: TRBV20-1
len: 13
abundance: -
j_gene: TRBJ2-7
d_gene: -
CDR3aa: CSASPLNNYEQYF
CDR3nt: TGCAGTGCTAGTCCCCTAAATAACTACGAGCAGTACTTC

v_gene: TRBV9
len: 14
abundance: -
j_gene: TRBJ2-7
d_gene: -
CDR3aa: CASSVFYSSYEQYF
CDR3nt: TGTGCCAGCAGCGTTTTTTACAGCTCCTACGAGCAGTACTTC

v_gene: TRBV7-9
len: 12
abundance: -
j_gene: TRBJ2-7
d_gene: -
CDR3aa: CASSSFSYEQYF
CDR3nt: TGTGCCAGCAGCTCCTTCTCCTACGAGCAGTACTTC

v_gene: TRBV7-6
len: 17
abundance: -
j_gene: TRBJ2-2
d_gene: -
CDR3aa: CASSLGAGALATGELFF
CDR3nt: TGTGCCAGCAGCTTAGGGGCGGGGGCGCTGGCGACCGGGGAGCTGTTTTTT

v_gene: TRBV6-5
len: 13
abundance: -
j_gene: TRBJ1-2
d_gene: -
CDR3aa: CASSPTPPGGYTF
CDR3nt: TGTGCCAGCAGCCCGACTCCCCCGGGAGGCTACACCTTC

v_gene: TRBV7-9
len: 16
abundance: -
j_gene: TRBJ2-3
d_gene: TRBD2
CDR3aa: CASSSRLAPSTDTQYF
CDR3nt: TGTGCCAGCAGCTCTCGACTAGCGCCTAGCACAGATACGCAGTATTTT

v_gene: TRBV19
len: 14
abundance: few
j_gene: TRBJ1-2
d_gene: -
CDR3aa: CASSHPGVPYGYTF
CDR3nt: TGTGCCAGTAGTCACCCGGGGGTCCCCTATGGCTACACCTTC

v_gene: TRBV2
len: 14
abundance: -
j_gene: TRBJ2-1
d_gene: TRBD2
CDR3aa: CASSAAGGGNEQFF
CDR3nt: TGTGCCAGCAGTGCGGCGGGGGGTGGCAATGAGCAGTTCTTC

v_gene: TRBV6-5
len: 16
abundance: -
j_gene: TRBJ2-1
d_gene: -
CDR3aa: CASSYSGVTLANEQFF
CDR3nt: TGTGCCAGCAGTTACTCCGGGGTAACGTTAGCCAATGAGCAGTTCTTC

v_gene: TRBV5-1
len: 13
abundance: -
j_gene: TRBJ2-1
d_gene: TRBD1
CDR3aa: CASRDRVDGEQFF
CDR3nt: TGCGCCAGCCGGGACAGGGTAGACGGTGAGCAGTTCTTC

v_gene: TRBV25-1
len: 14
abundance: few
j_gene: TRBJ1-3
d_gene: TRBD1
CDR3aa: CASSVGGAGNTIYF
CDR3nt: TGTGCCAGCAGTGTAGGGGGCGCCGGAAACACCATATATTTT

v_gene: TRBV9
len: 16
abundance: few
j_gene: TRBJ2-2
d_gene: -
CDR3aa: CASSPSPLRNTGELFF
CDR3nt: TGTGCCAGCAGCCCCAGTCCCCTTCGGAACACCGGGGAGCTGTTTTTT

v_gene: TRBV6-5
len: 15
abundance: -
j_gene: TRBJ2-7
d_gene: TRBD2
CDR3aa: CASGRSGRALSEQYF
CDR3nt: TGTGCCAGCGGCCGAAGCGGGAGGGCCCTCAGCGAGCAGTACTTC

v_gene: TRBV3-1/TRBV3-2
len: 14
abundance: -
j_gene: TRBJ1-2
d_gene: -
CDR3aa: CASSQRAGKGGYTF
CDR3nt: TGTGCCAGCAGCCAACGGGCGGGGAAAGGTGGCTACACCTTC

v_gene: TRBV7-9
len: 15
abundance: -
j_gene: TRBJ1-4
d_gene: -
CDR3aa: CASSPLGGLDEKLFF
CDR3nt: TGTGCCAGCAGCCCCCTGGGGGGGCTTGATGAAAAACTGTTTTTT

v_gene: TRBV28
len: 17
abundance: -
j_gene: TRBJ1-5
d_gene: TRBD1
CDR3aa: CASRDTGVRWGNQPQHF
CDR3nt: TGTGCCAGCAGAGATACAGGGGTAAGGTGGGGCAATCAGCCCCAGCATTTT

v_gene: TRBV4-1
len: 13
abundance: -
j_gene: TRBJ1-5
d_gene: -
CDR3aa: CASSFTVNQPQHF
CDR3nt: TGCGCCAGCAGCTTCACAGTGAATCAGCCCCAGCATTTT

v_gene: TRBV30
len: 14
abundance: -
j_gene: TRBJ2-5
d_gene: TRBD2
CDR3aa: CAWSPSGRAETQYF
CDR3nt: TGTGCCTGGAGCCCTAGCGGGAGGGCAGAGACCCAGTACTTC

v_gene: TRBV19
len: 16
abundance: -
j_gene: TRBJ1-4
d_gene: -
CDR3aa: CASSPRKRARGEKLFF
CDR3nt: TGTGCCAGTAGCCCCAGGAAGAGGGCCCGCGGTGAAAAACTGTTTTTT

v_gene: TRBV11-3
len: 17
abundance: once
j_gene: TRBJ2-1
d_gene: -
CDR3aa: CASSSRDRDSSYNEQFF
CDR3nt: TGTGCCAGCAGCTCCCGGGACCGGGACTCCTCCTACAATGAGCAGTTCTTC

v_gene: TRBV27
len: 15
abundance: -
j_gene: TRBJ1-5
d_gene: TRBD1
CDR3aa: CASRTIRGPNQPQHF
CDR3nt: TGTGCCAGCAGGACTATCAGGGGGCCTAATCAGCCCCAGCATTTT

v_gene: TRBV2
len: 13
abundance: -
j_gene: TRBJ1-4
d_gene: -
CDR3aa: CASIEATNEKLFF
CDR3nt: TGTGCCAGCATAGAAGCAACTAATGAAAAACTGTTTTTT